Each of the 9 T cell receptor beta chains below was sequenced from the same sample in a study of T cell responses to AZD1222 COVID-19 vaccine. Clones were sequenced by immunoSEQ multiplex PCR, and TCRdb holds only the in-frame ones, with some missing. Among roughly 180,000 clones, roughly 93% were seen once, and the ten largest hold about 9%. The material sequenced was peripheral blood, taken on day 0 of AZD1222 vaccination. The origin of the receptors is an adult in good health.

The chain couples TRBV28 to TRBJ2-7; 7 positions match TRBD1. V dropped 5 bases and J dropped 3; count of bases not matched to a gene: 4. CDR3 length: 13 residues. Germline CDR1 MDHEN, CDR2 SYDVKM. The CDR3 DNA reads TGTGCCAGCAGTCCGCGACAGGGCTACGAGCAGTACTTC. Protein sequence: CASSPRQGYEQYF.

The gene calls are TRBV3-1 (or the pseudogene TRBV3-2) and TRBJ2-3; D is perhaps TRBD2 (5 bases). Germline CDR1 is LGHDT and CDR2 is YNNKEL (reference sequence). V lost 2 bases and J lost 1, with 10 bases in between. The CDR3 loop spans 15 amino acids. The CDR3 DNA sequence: TGTGCCAGCAGCCAAACTAGGAGTGGCACAGATACGCAGTATTTT. The encoded protein is CASSQTRSGTDTQYF.

The gene calls are TRBV5-5 and TRBJ2-5, with D unresolved. Trimming cost V 1 base and J 1 base, with 2 bases left between them. Looked up from germline, CDR1 is SGHKS and CDR2 is YYEKEE (reference sequence). The CDR3 has 12 amino acids. The CDR3 nucleotides read TGTGCCAGCAGCTTGATCCAAGAGACCCAGTACTTC. It encodes CASSLIQETQYF.

This clone was detected only once. The rearrangement uses TRBV12-3 or TRBV12-4 and TRBJ1-1; the D is unclear. With 5 bases removed from V and 5 bases from J, the gap between germline ends came to 9 bases. The length of the CDR3 is 12 residues. The CDR3 coding sequence is TGTGCCAGCAGTCCCCACGGGACTGAAGCTTTCTTT. This sequence encodes CASSPHGTEAFF.

V usage is TRBV6-2 or TRBV6-3 and J usage is TRBJ1-2; D uncertain. V lost 5 bases and J 6 bases, leaving 13 bases between the germline ends. The CDR3 runs to 13 residues. Germline V CDR1 and CDR2: MNHEY, SVGEGT. CDR3 protein: CASSLLPVNGYTF. CDR3 nucleotide sequence: TGTGCCAGCAGTCTTCTCCCTGTAAATGGCTACACCTTC.

The rearrangement links TRBV5-1 to TRBJ2-3; TRBD2 aligns across 11 bases. The V gene end was trimmed by 0 bases and the J gene end by 5 bases; junction bases not matched to a gene: 5. CDR1 is SGHRS and CDR2 is YFSETQ in the germline V gene. CDR3 size: 16 residues. CDR3 loop: CASSLGLAGGRDTQYF. CDR3 DNA: TGCGCCAGCAGCTTGGGGCTAGCGGGAGGTAGAGATACGCAGTATTTT. Using reference TRBV5-1 and TRBJ2-3 for the parts outside the CDR3, the full variable domain is KAGVTQTPRYLIKTRGQQVTLSCSPISGHRSVSWYQQTPGQGLQFLFEYFSETQRNKGNFPGRFSGRQFSNSRSEMNVSTLELGDSALYLCASSLGLAGGRDTQYFGPGTRLTVL.

This chain joins TRBV2 and TRBJ1-5; D not certain. Trimming took 4 bases from V and 3 from J, leaving 7 bases between them. Germline CDR1 is SNHLY and CDR2 is FYNNEI. This CDR3 contains 13 residues. As DNA, the CDR3 is TGTGCCAGCAGTGTTCTCGCCAATCAGCCCCAGCATTTT. This sequence encodes CASSVLANQPQHF.

The chain carries TRBV7-2 and TRBJ2-3; 16 bases are a match to TRBD2. The CDR3 is made up of 18 amino acids. J lost 6 bases, V lost 5 bases, and 11 bases had no gene match. Germline V lookup: CDR1 SGHTA, CDR2 FQGNSA. As DNA, the CDR3 is TGTGCCAGCAGCAAGGGACTAGCGGGAGGGCCGCTCAGGGATACGCAGTATTTT. Translation: CASSKGLAGGPLRDTQYF.

The chain combines TRBV4-1 with TRBJ2-5; D is undetermined. The CDR3 contains 14 residues. The germline V gene has CDR1 MGHRA and CDR2 YSYEKL. V dropped 1 base and J dropped 3 bases, with 9 bases sitting between them. As DNA, the CDR3 is TGCGCCAGCAGCCAAGTGCCAGCGAAAGAGACCCAGTACTTC. Its protein product is CASSQVPAKETQYF.